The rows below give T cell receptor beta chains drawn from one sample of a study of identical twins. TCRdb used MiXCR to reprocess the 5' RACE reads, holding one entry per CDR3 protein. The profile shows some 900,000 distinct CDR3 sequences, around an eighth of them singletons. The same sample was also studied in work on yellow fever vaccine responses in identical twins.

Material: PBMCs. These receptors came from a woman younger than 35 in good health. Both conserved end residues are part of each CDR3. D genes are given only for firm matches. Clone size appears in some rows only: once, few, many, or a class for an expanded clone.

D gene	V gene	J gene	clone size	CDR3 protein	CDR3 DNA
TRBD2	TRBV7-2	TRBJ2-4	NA	CASSTIAGVWDDVIQYF	TGTGCCAGCAGCACTATAGCGGGAGTATGGGATGATGTCATTCAGTACTTC
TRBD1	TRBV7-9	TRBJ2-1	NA	CASSPTGQVDLEQFF	TGTGCCAGCAGCCCTACGGGACAGGTCGATCTCGAGCAGTTCTTC
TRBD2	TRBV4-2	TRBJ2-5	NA	CASSQGTSSQETQYF	TGTGCCAGCAGCCAAGGGACTAGCTCTCAAGAGACCCAGTACTTC
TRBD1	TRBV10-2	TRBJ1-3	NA	CASRGQGVTGNTIYF	TGCGCCAGCAGGGGACAGGGTGTAACTGGAAACACCATATATTTT
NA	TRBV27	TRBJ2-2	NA	CASSATPTTGELFF	TGTGCCAGCAGTGCCACACCAACCACCGGGGAGCTGTTTTTT
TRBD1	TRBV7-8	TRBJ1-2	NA	CASSGPGTGGGGYTF	TGTGCCAGCAGCGGACCCGGGACAGGGGGTGGTGGCTACACCTTC
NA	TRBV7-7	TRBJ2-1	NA	CASSLALARSNEQFF	TGTGCCAGCAGCTTAGCGCTGGCCCGAAGCAATGAGCAGTTCTTC
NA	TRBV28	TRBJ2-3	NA	CASSSSQGRATDTQYF	TGTGCCAGCAGTTCCTCTCAAGGGCGGGCAACAGATACGCAGTATTTT
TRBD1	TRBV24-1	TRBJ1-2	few	CATSDFDRGGYTF	TGTGCCACCAGTGATTTCGACAGGGGGGGCTACACCTTC
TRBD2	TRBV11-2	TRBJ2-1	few	CASSRGLAGGRVSYNEQFF	TGTGCCAGCAGCCGGGGACTAGCGGGAGGCCGGGTGTCCTACAATGAGCAGTTCTTC
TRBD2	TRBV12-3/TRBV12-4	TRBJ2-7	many	CASSSGLAGYEQYF	TGTGCCAGCAGTTCCGGACTAGCGGGCTACGAGCAGTACTTC
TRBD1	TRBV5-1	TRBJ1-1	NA	CASRSGTARPNTEAFF	TGCGCCAGCAGAAGCGGGACAGCCAGACCGAACACTGAAGCTTTCTTT
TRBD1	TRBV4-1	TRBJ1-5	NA	CASSQEVDRGPSSHSWPQHF	TGCGCCAGCAGCCAAGAAGTGGACAGGGGGCCCAGTTCGCATTCGTGGCCCCAGCATTTT
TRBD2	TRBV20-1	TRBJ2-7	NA	CSARVLLAGGAYEQYF	TGCAGTGCTAGAGTGCTTCTAGCGGGAGGGGCATACGAGCAGTACTTC
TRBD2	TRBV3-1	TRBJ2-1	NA	CASSPRTSLDGQFF	TGTGCCAGCAGCCCCCGGACTAGCCTAGACGGGCAGTTCTTC
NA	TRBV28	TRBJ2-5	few	CASSRRGPARTQYF	TGTGCCAGCAGTCGCAGGGGACCCGCCCGGACCCAGTACTTC
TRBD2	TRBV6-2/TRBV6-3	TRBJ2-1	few	CASRTSGGAYNEQFF	TGTGCCAGCAGGACTAGCGGGGGGGCCTACAATGAGCAGTTCTTC
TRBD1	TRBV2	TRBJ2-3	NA	CASRGRDRGPADTQYF	TGTGCCAGCAGAGGTAGGGACAGGGGGCCGGCAGATACGCAGTATTTT
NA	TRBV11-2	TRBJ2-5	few	CASSPAGRGLLQETQYF	TGTGCCAGCAGCCCGGCGGGACGCGGCTTACTTCAAGAGACCCAGTACTTC
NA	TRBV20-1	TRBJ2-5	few	CSARKETQYF	TGCAGTGCTAGGAAGGAGACCCAGTACTTC
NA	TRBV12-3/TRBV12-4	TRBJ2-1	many	CATGMGFGYNEQFF	TGTGCCACTGGGATGGGGTTCGGCTACAATGAGCAGTTCTTC
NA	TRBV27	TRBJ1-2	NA	CASRSTELYGYTF	TGTGCCAGCAGATCTACAGAGCTCTATGGCTACACCTTC
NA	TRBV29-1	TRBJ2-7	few	CSVMSPYEQYF	TGCAGCGTTATGAGCCCGTACGAGCAGTACTTC
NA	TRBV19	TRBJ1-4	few	CASGSNQGEKLFF	TGTGCCAGTGGAAGCAACCAGGGTGAAAAACTGTTTTTT